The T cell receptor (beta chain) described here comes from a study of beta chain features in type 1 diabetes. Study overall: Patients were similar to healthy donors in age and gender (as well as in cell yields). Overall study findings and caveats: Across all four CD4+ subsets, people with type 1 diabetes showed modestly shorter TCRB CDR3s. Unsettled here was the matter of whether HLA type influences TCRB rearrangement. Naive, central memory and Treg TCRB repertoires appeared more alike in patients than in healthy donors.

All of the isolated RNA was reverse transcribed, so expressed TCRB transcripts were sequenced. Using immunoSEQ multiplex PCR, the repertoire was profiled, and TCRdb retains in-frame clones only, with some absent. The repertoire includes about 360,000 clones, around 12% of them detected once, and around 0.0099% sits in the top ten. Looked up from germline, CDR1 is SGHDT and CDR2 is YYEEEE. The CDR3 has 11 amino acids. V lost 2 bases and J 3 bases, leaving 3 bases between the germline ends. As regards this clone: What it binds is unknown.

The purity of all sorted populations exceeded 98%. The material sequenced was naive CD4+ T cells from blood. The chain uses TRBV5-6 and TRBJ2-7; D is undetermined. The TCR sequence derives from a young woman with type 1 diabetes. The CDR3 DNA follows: TGTGCCAGCAGCTTCAACTACGAGCAGTACTTC. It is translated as CASSFNYEQYF.